This T cell receptor beta chain derives from a study of blood T cell repertoires in COVID-19. Original handling: For nucleated cells, counts were estimated from reference gene primer amplification. Profiled with immunoSEQ multiplex PCR; TCRdb holds only in-frame clones, not every one. That table supplies the V and J calls and clone size; D and trimming were determined from the DNA. Among some 150,000 clones listed, 75% to 85% were seen once. The V segment lost 4 bases and the J segment 5 bases; nucleotides outside the gene matches: 5. The germline V gene has CDR1 SGHAT and CDR2 FQNNGV. The CDR3 has 14 residues.

The rearrangement uses TRBV11-2 and TRBJ2-5; 9 bases are shared with TRBD1. The sequence was collected from a man in his sixties with acute or convalescent COVID-19. The specimen was peripheral blood. CDR3 nucleotide sequence: TGTGCCAGCAGCTACACAGGGGGCGCGGAGACCCAGTACTTC. It encodes CASSYTGGAETQYF. Variable domain in full (rest from reference TRBV11-2 and TRBJ2-5): EAGVAQSPRYKIIEKRQSVAFWCNPISGHATLYWYQQILGQGPKLLIQFQNNGVVDDSQLPKDRFSAERLKGVDSTLKIQPAKLEDSAVYLCASSYTGGAETQYFGPGTRLLVL.